This record concerns one TCR beta chain sequence. This clone was found many times. Its antigen is not yet known. No much larger clone exists at a distance of one base, and base qualities are not known. Genomic DNA was the input for TRB sequencing, which was run either with the immunoSEQ assay at survey resolution or with the hsTCRB kit. In the paper's pipeline: The immunoSEQ software was used for initial read processing, and the LymphoSeq R package was used for repertoire analyses. Clonality was computed as 1 minus normalized Shannon entropy; Gini coefficient was also calculated for each TRB dataset. Phenotypes of unsorted samples were inferred by mapping TRB sequences from sorted subsets of the recipient or donor onto the same recipient's unsorted samples. Held by TCRdb, this immuneACCESS table contains in-frame sequences only and omits some clones. Under half of the omission traces to an unresolved V gene where checked; the cause of the rest is unknown. That table supplies the V and J calls and clone size; D and trimming were determined from the DNA. For this sample the table reports about 12,000 clones, with no clone seen just once. 7.3% of the sample lies in the top ten.

The data are from a study of T cells after posttransplantation cyclophosphamide (TCRdb year 2016). General notes on the study: Using TRB sequencing, the study followed how the T cell repertoire rebuilt after myeloablative bone marrow transplantation with posttransplantation cyclophosphamide given as GVHD prophylaxis. Because TRA and TRB clonality were tightly correlated in 8 or 9 samples, subsequent TCR analyses were focused on TRB only. Samples from 30 to 35 PTCy-treated patients, along with samples from some 16 of their related bone marrow donors, underwent antigen receptor sequencing. TRB sequencing was performed on blood from all 35 or so PTCy patients with 1-year posttransplant specimens. Public TRB sequences were checked against a database of over 3,000 sequences associated with responses to pathogens, tumor antigens, self-antigens and alloantigens. Up to about 3 additional blood samples from 2 to 5.2 years after transplant were also TRB-sequenced in 3 patients, as was pretransplant blood from several patients. The paper as a whole reports these results and caveats: The TRB repertoires of T cells infiltrating skin or GI tract showed only limited overlap with the TRB repertoires of T cells in blood. Across more than 40 patients, TRB clonality was highly associated with recipient CMV seropositivity and CMV reactivation, and diversity in PTCy patients was similar to diversity in CNI/methotrexate controls. At 1-2 months, donor-recipient similarity was low but rose over the first year, and the later blood repertoires were often dominated by donor CD8+ memory clones.

Related bone marrow donors provided peripheral blood samples on the day of marrow donation. Mononuclear cells from peripheral blood and bone marrow were separated by Ficoll-Hypaque density centrifugation and then cryopreserved. The TCR sequence derives from a woman between 40 and 50 years old in good health, CMV-negative, and a related stem cell transplant donor. Material: PBMCs.

The CDR3 here reads CASSRQDRSTDTQYF. The nucleotides read TGTGCCAGCAGTAGACAAGACAGGTCAACAGATACGCAGTATTTT. The rearranged segments are TRBV6-2 or TRBV6-3 and TRBJ2-3; the best D guess is TRBD1, with 6 bases matching. V is clipped by 5 bases and J by 3 bases, and the sequence between their germline boundaries is 15 bases long. The CDR1 and CDR2 encoded by the germline V gene are MNHEY and SVGEGT. The CDR3 has 15 amino acids, counting the end cysteine and phenylalanine. The sequence is cut down to CDR3 DNA, 45 bases in frame from base 1.